The rows below give T cell receptor beta chains drawn from one sample of a study of blood T cell repertoires in COVID-19. Libraries were prepared by immunoSEQ multiplex PCR; TCRdb keeps only in-frame clonotypes and omits some of them. The sample includes 120,000 to 150,000 clones, almost 90% of them seen just once. Sequencing used peripheral blood. All receptors derive from a human donor in a cohort sampled during active COVID-19. Each CDR3 is given with its conserved first and last residue. Fields, in order: J gene, D gene, V gene, clone size, CDR3 DNA, CDR3 protein. A D gene is named only where the DNA matches it firmly. Clone sizes are given selectively: once, few, many, or a class where the clone is expanded.

J: TRBJ2-2
D: NA
V: TRBV7-9
size: NA
DNA: TGTGCCAGCAGCTTAGTTGCATTTCTAGCGACCGGGCCCGGGGAGCTGTTTTTT
CDR3: CASSLVAFLATGPGELFF

J: TRBJ2-1
D: NA
V: TRBV25-1
size: few
DNA: TGTGCCAGCAATACAGGGAGCAATGAGCAGTTCTTC
CDR3: CASNTGSNEQFF

J: TRBJ2-1
D: NA
V: TRBV9
size: NA
DNA: TGTGCCAGCAGCCTCAGGTGGGAAGCGGGCTATGAGCAGTTCTTC
CDR3: CASSLRWEAGYEQFF

J: TRBJ1-1
D: NA
V: TRBV5-5
size: NA
DNA: TGTGCCAGCAGGGGCAGGGCGGACGGTAACACTGAAGCTTTCTTT
CDR3: CASRGRADGNTEAFF

J: TRBJ2-1
D: TRBD1
V: TRBV7-2
size: NA
DNA: TGTGCCAGCAGCTTAAGGACCGGGACAGTATTTTACAATGAGCAGTTCTTC
CDR3: CASSLRTGTVFYNEQFF

J: TRBJ2-7
D: NA
V: TRBV6-2/TRBV6-3
size: NA
DNA: TGTGCCAGCAGTTACCAGGGGCCCACCTACGAGCAGTACTTC
CDR3: CASSYQGPTYEQYF

J: TRBJ2-1
D: NA
V: TRBV15
size: NA
DNA: TGTGCCACCAGCAGTTTACCCTATAATGAGCAGTTCTTC
CDR3: CATSSLPYNEQFF

J: TRBJ1-3
D: TRBD1
V: TRBV5-6
size: NA
DNA: TGTGCCAGCAGCCCAACAGGGGGCTCTGGAAACACCATATATTTT
CDR3: CASSPTGGSGNTIYF

J: TRBJ1-5
D: NA
V: TRBV29-1
size: NA
DNA: TGCAGCGCTGCTACAGGGAATAGCAATCAGCCCCAGCATTTT
CDR3: CSAATGNSNQPQHF

J: TRBJ2-7
D: TRBD2
V: TRBV10-2
size: once
DNA: TGCGCCAGCAGTGACGGACGGGGGGGGAGCTCCTACGAGCAGTACTTC
CDR3: CASSDGRGGSSYEQYF

J: TRBJ1-1
D: NA
V: TRBV13
size: once
DNA: TGTGCCAGCAGCAGCCCCCTCACTGAAGCTTTCTTT
CDR3: CASSSPLTEAFF

J: TRBJ2-5
D: NA
V: TRBV4-3
size: NA
DNA: TGCGCCAGCAGCCAAGAAGGGTACTCGTTTCGAGGGGGAGAGACCCAGTACTTC
CDR3: CASSQEGYSFRGGETQYF

J: TRBJ2-4
D: NA
V: TRBV3-1/TRBV3-2
size: NA
DNA: TGTGCCAGCAGCCGCCTAGTAGGAACCAAAAACATTCAGTACTTC
CDR3: CASSRLVGTKNIQYF

J: TRBJ1-1
D: TRBD1
V: TRBV18
size: NA
DNA: TGTGCCAGCTCACCCAGGGGGCGCGGGGATCAGAACACTGAAGCTTTCTTT
CDR3: CASSPRGRGDQNTEAFF

J: TRBJ2-7
D: TRBD2
V: TRBV7-2
size: NA
DNA: TGTGCCAGCAGCTTATTCGGGGCTAGCGGGGCCTACGAGCAGTACTTC
CDR3: CASSLFGASGAYEQYF

J: TRBJ2-7
D: NA
V: TRBV29-1
size: NA
DNA: TGCAGCGTCCGAGATGGGCCTACCTACGAGCAGTACTTC
CDR3: CSVRDGPTYEQYF

J: TRBJ1-3
D: NA
V: TRBV7-3
size: NA
DNA: TGTGCCAGCAGCTCCTTGACGGGATTATGCTCTGGAAACACCATATATTTT
CDR3: CASSSLTGLCSGNTIYF

J: TRBJ2-7
D: NA
V: TRBV4-1
size: NA
DNA: TGCGCCAGCAGCCTCCGGGACACCTCCTACGAGCAGTACTTC
CDR3: CASSLRDTSYEQYF

J: TRBJ2-3
D: TRBD2
V: TRBV9
size: NA
DNA: TGTGCCAGCAGCGCCCCCCTAGCGGCTGGGGCCACGCAGTATTTT
CDR3: CASSAPLAAGATQYF

J: TRBJ2-4
D: NA
V: TRBV10-1
size: NA
DNA: TGCGCCAGCAGTCCCGACAGAAACCGTAAAAACATTCAGTACTTC
CDR3: CASSPDRNRKNIQYF

J: TRBJ2-1
D: NA
V: TRBV14
size: NA
DNA: TGTGCCAGCAGCCAAGATCGGATCAGGGGTCTAACCCTCAATGAGCAGTTCTTC
CDR3: CASSQDRIRGLTLNEQFF

J: TRBJ1-1
D: NA
V: TRBV2
size: NA
DNA: TGTGCCAGCGGAGGGACGGGCACTGAAGCTTTCTTT
CDR3: CASGGTGTEAFF

J: TRBJ2-7
D: NA
V: TRBV4-1
size: NA
DNA: TGCGCCAGCAGCCAGGGTTATGGGGGGACCTACGAGCAGTACTTC
CDR3: CASSQGYGGTYEQYF

J: TRBJ2-5
D: TRBD2
V: TRBV5-1
size: NA
DNA: TGCGCCAGCAGTTATGTAGCGGGGCCCTCGAGAGGAGAGACCCAGTACTTC
CDR3: CASSYVAGPSRGETQYF

J: TRBJ1-3
D: NA
V: TRBV9
size: NA
DNA: TGTGCCAGCAGCCAGTCAGAGGGGGGGTTCTCTGGAAACACCATATATTTT
CDR3: CASSQSEGGFSGNTIYF

J: TRBJ1-6
D: NA
V: TRBV15
size: NA
DNA: TGTGCCACCAGCAGAGGCCGGGGAGGACCCCTCCACTTT
CDR3: CATSRGRGGPLHF

J: TRBJ2-2
D: NA
V: TRBV7-8
size: NA
DNA: TGTGCCAGCAGCTATGGACATGCGAACACCGGGGAGCTGTTTTTT
CDR3: CASSYGHANTGELFF

J: TRBJ2-7
D: NA
V: TRBV7-9
size: NA
DNA: TGTGCCAGCAGCCATCCCGGCGCGGGGGCGGGTGAGCAGTACTTC
CDR3: CASSHPGAGAGEQYF

J: TRBJ2-7
D: TRBD1
V: TRBV28
size: NA
DNA: TGTGCCAGCGGACAGGGGTTTGTGTACGAGCAGTACTTC
CDR3: CASGQGFVYEQYF

J: TRBJ1-1
D: NA
V: TRBV14
size: NA
DNA: TGTGCCAGCAGCACGCAGGGGATCACTGAAGCTTTCTTT
CDR3: CASSTQGITEAFF

J: TRBJ1-6
D: NA
V: TRBV6-4
size: NA
DNA: TGTGCCAGCAGTGCGGCACAGGGAAATAATTCACCCCTCCACTTT
CDR3: CASSAAQGNNSPLHF

J: TRBJ1-5
D: NA
V: TRBV7-8
size: once
DNA: TGTGCCAGCAGCTTAGCGGCAGGGGATCAGCCCCAGCATTTT
CDR3: CASSLAAGDQPQHF

J: TRBJ2-1
D: TRBD2
V: TRBV5-1
size: once
DNA: TGCGCCAGCAGTCCTGGACTAGCGGACAATGAGCAGTTCTTC
CDR3: CASSPGLADNEQFF

J: TRBJ1-5
D: TRBD1
V: TRBV4-1
size: NA
DNA: TGCGCCAGCAGCCACCAAATTCAGATCCGGGACAGGGGGCGAAGGATGAATCAGCCCCAGCATTTT
CDR3: CASSHQIQIRDRGRRMNQPQHF

J: TRBJ2-5
D: TRBD2
V: TRBV6-5
size: NA
DNA: TGTGCCAGCAGTTACTCGGGACTAGGGTTTCGAGAGACCCAGTACTTC
CDR3: CASSYSGLGFRETQYF

J: TRBJ1-1
D: TRBD1
V: TRBV15
size: NA
DNA: TGTGCCACCAGCAGAGACCCTCCGGGACAGGGAAGCTCTGAAGCTTTCTTT
CDR3: CATSRDPPGQGSSEAFF

J: TRBJ2-2
D: NA
V: TRBV4-3
size: NA
DNA: TGCGCCAGCAGCCAAGAACTGGTTTCCCGCGGGGAGCTGTTTTTT
CDR3: CASSQELVSRGELFF

J: TRBJ1-1
D: NA
V: TRBV28
size: NA
DNA: TGTGCCAGCTCTCTAGGTATGAACACTGAAGCTTTCTTT
CDR3: CASSLGMNTEAFF

J: TRBJ1-6
D: NA
V: TRBV6-4
size: once
DNA: TGTGCCAGCAGCAGTGGGGGGAATTCACCCCTCCACTTT
CDR3: CASSSGGNSPLHF

J: TRBJ2-7
D: NA
V: TRBV28
size: NA
DNA: TGTGCCAGCAGTCCCGTGGGGGGCGGGAGCTCCTACGAGCAGTACTTC
CDR3: CASSPVGGGSSYEQYF

J: TRBJ1-4
D: NA
V: TRBV18
size: NA
DNA: TGTGCCAGCTCACCGCGAACTATAGAGGGATCAACTAATGAAAAACTGTTTTTT
CDR3: CASSPRTIEGSTNEKLFF

J: TRBJ2-1
D: TRBD2
V: TRBV9
size: NA
DNA: TGTGCCAGCAGCGTAGTGCTGCGGGGGGATTCCTACAATGAGCAGTTCTTC
CDR3: CASSVVLRGDSYNEQFF